This T cell receptor beta chain was documented in a study of T-cell memory formation after mild COVID-19 (dated by TCRdb to the early 2020s). Regarding the study in general: Most TCR sequence clusters were specific to one of the two donors. Two young, previously healthy adult volunteers, one female and one male, were included in the cohort. In a couple of donors, T-cell clones that expanded and contracted after mild COVID-19 were tracked by sequencing TCRalpha and TCRbeta repertoires over time.

The study at large found these results: Clones that contracted from day 15 to 85 showed balanced CD4/CD8 phenotypes, whereas a second wave of clones that expanded from day 15 to 37 leaned towards CD4+. The study covered only two mild cases, and larger cohorts including severe cases with pre-infection samples were considered necessary. Whether the second-wave clones peaking on day 37 were SARS-CoV-2 specific was not confirmed. Some responding clones were found in pre-infection memory, which suggests that pre-existing cross-reactive memory T cells took part in the SARS-CoV-2 response. Contracting CD4+ clones turned up mainly in the CM and EM memory subsets, whereas EMRA was where CD8+ clones were enriched.

A remark on this clonotype: The antigen this receptor binds is unknown. Within one base of it there is no much larger clone, and no base qualities were kept.

The CDR3 measures 13 amino acids from cysteine to phenylalanine. Only the CDR3 region is kept as DNA, spanning 39 bases read in frame from base 1. The germline V gene (reference sequence) specifies DFQATT as CDR1 and SNEGSKA as CDR2. The trim is 1 base for V and 9 bases for J, with a gap of 13 bases between the germline ends. Ficoll-Paque density gradient centrifugation was used to isolate PBMCs. The run used an Illumina NovaSeq 6000. TCRalpha and TCRbeta cDNA libraries were constructed by 5'RACE with constant-segment primers, with sample barcodes and unique molecular identifiers being introduced. Trizol reagent was used to extract RNA from every sample. Libraries were amplified in two PCR steps, with a second sample barcode and Illumina TruSeq adapters added in the second step. Sequencing of libraries was performed on an Illumina NovaSeq with 2 x 150 bp paired-end reads. The paper's data handling went like this. Demultiplexing of reads and collapsing into UMI-guided consensus sequences were performed with migec v1.2.7. With mixcr v2.1.11, UMI consensuses were aligned to TRA and TRB V and J templates and assembled into clonotypes. A clonotype was counted as expanded or contracted only when both edgeR and NoisET called the clonotype significant, with the noise models trained on biological replicates. edgeR calls used a false discovery rate-adjusted p below 0.01 and a log2 fold-change threshold of 1. As an exploratory analysis of dynamics, max-normalized trajectories of the 1000 most abundant clonotypes were examined with PCA combined with hierarchical clustering. Separately sequenced CD4+ and CD8+ repertoires were used to assign the CD4 or CD8 phenotype of responding clones. TCRdb reran the public reads through fastp at Q25 and MiXCR, keeping productive beta chains. Each record represents a unique CDR3 protein, reported with the most common genes and DNA among its rows. These V and J calls rely on TCRdb rather than the paper's analysis. This sample lists 400,000 or so distinct CDR3 sequences; 15% to 25% were detected once. Around 8.4% of the sample is in the top ten clones.

What was sequenced was PBMCs or a T cell subset sorted from them (not recorded which). The rearranged chain carries TRBV20-1 and TRBJ1-5, with an unclear D gene assignment. This TCR derives from an adult woman who had mild COVID-19 (a few samples of this study predate the infection). The sample titles of this study are shuffled in the database, so cell type and time point are left out; the donor was told from shared clones. The encoded CDR3 is CSARADGPSPQHF. The nucleotides are TGCAGTGCTAGAGCGGACGGGCCATCGCCCCAGCATTTT.